This T cell receptor (beta chain) was captured by sequencing in a study of metastatic and nonmetastatic thyroid tumors. General study results and limits: According to reports, the diversity of TCR beta was significantly higher in malignant thyroid tumors than in benign nodules, and this held in both blood and tumor samples.

TCRdb reanalyzed the PCR reads via MiXCR. Of tens of thousands of clones listed, around 14% are singletons. Prior to thyroid surgery, none of the patients had received any treatment. This clone was counted ten times or more. Antigen unknown. V was cut by 5 bases and J by 1 base, with 9 bases left in between. The CDR3 sequence is 13 residues long. Germline CDR1 is MNHNS and CDR2 is SASEGT. V and J are TRBV6-1 and TRBJ2-7, with a tentative D call TRBD1 (5 bases). This TCR was sampled from a male donor with papillary thyroid cancer or a benign thyroid nodule (not recorded which). Some clones in this sample may be carry-over from other donors' samples. Material for sequencing was blood. The DNA of the CDR3 is TGTGCCAGCAGTAGAGCAGGGTCCTACGAGCAGTACTTC. Amino acids: CASSRAGSYEQYF.